This T cell receptor beta chain stems from a study of a mutant IDH1 vaccine in newly diagnosed glioma. As for the study in general: The treated population exhibited a male proportion of about 62%, a female proportion of around 40%, and a mean age of about 39 years. Previous care, which was radiotherapy, temozolomide, or both, most often involved both.

Some clones are missing from TCRdb's copy, which holds only in-frame ones; the method was immunoSEQ multiplex PCR. The table records about 66,000 clones, approximately 86% of them present only once. Study-level points and caveats: Pseudoprogression showed no apparent link to changes in top peripheral T cell clonotypes.

This CDR3 has 15 residues. Germline CDR1 is SGDLS and CDR2 is YYNGEE. V lost 0 bases, J lost 6 bases, and 5 bases stayed unmatched. Time point meaning: baseline, week 1 (first vaccination visit). Treatment indicated: pre-vaccination baseline after standard-of-care therapy. New IDH1-mutant, ATRX-lost WHO grade 3 or 4 astrocytomas occurred in donors. Points on this clone: Its target is not known.

This sequence originates from a man younger than 45 with glioma. The chain links TRBV9 to TRBJ2-3, with 9 positions matching TRBD2. The sample was PBMCs, taken from a glioma patient treated with radiotherapy, temozolomide or both. The CDR3, as DNA: TGTGCCAGCAGCGTAGATGCGGGGGGGCCCGATACGCAGTATTTT. Encoded protein: CASSVDAGGPDTQYF.